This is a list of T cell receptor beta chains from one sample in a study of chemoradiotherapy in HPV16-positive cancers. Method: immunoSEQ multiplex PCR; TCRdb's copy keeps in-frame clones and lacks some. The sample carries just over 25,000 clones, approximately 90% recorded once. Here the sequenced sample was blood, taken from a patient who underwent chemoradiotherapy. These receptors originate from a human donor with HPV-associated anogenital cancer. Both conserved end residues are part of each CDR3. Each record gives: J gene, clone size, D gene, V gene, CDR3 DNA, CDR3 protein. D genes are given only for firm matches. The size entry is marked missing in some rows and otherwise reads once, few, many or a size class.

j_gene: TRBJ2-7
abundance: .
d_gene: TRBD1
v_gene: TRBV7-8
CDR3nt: TGTGCCAGCAGCCTCGGCCCCCGAGGGGGCGGTTACGAGCAGTACTTC
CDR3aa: CASSLGPRGGGYEQYF

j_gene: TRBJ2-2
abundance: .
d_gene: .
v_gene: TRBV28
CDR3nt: TGTGCCAGCAGTTTATTGGCCGGGGAGCTGTTTTTT
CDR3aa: CASSLLAGELFF

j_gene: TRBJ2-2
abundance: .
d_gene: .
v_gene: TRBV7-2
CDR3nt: TGTGCCAGCAACCTCGCAGCGAACACCGGGGAGCTGTTTTTT
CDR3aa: CASNLAANTGELFF

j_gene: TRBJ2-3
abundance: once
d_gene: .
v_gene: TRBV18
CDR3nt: TGTGCCAGCTCACCACCAGAGGGCTTAGATACGCAGTATTTT
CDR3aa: CASSPPEGLDTQYF

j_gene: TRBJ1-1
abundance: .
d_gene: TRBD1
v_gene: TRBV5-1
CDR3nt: TGCGCCAGCAGCTTGACAGGGGGCACTGAAGCTTTCTTT
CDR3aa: CASSLTGGTEAFF

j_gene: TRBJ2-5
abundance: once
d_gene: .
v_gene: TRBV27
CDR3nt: TGTGCCAGCAGTCTGATGAGTGAGACGGAGACCCAGTACTTC
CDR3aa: CASSLMSETETQYF

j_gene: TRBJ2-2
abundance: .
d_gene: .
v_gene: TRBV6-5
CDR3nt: TGTGCCAGCAGTTACGCGACTCGATTCACCGGGGAGCTGTTTTTT
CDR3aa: CASSYATRFTGELFF

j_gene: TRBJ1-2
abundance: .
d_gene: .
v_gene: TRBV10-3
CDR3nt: TGTGCCATCAGAGGAGGGAGGAACTATGGCTACACCTTC
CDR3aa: CAIRGGRNYGYTF

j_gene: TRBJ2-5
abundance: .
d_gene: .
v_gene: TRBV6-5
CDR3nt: TGTGCCAGCAGTTATACGAGGGGGGACCGGACGACCCAGTACTTC
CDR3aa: CASSYTRGDRTTQYF

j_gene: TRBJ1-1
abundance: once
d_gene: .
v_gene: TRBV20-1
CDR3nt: TGCAGTGCTAGAGATAGCCTCCGGGCTTTCTTT
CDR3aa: CSARDSLRAFF

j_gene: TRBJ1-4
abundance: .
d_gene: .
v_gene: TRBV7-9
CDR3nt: TGTGCCAGCAGCTTAACAGCGGCTGAAAAACTGTTTTTT
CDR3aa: CASSLTAAEKLFF

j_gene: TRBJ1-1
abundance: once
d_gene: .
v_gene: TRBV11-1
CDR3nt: TGTGCCAGCAGCTTGCAGGGTTTGAACACTGAAGCTTTCTTT
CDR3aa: CASSLQGLNTEAFF

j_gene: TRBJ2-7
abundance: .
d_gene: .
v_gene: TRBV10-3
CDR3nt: TGTGCCATCAACACTGAGGACAGGGAGGGCGAGCAGTACTTC
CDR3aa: CAINTEDREGEQYF

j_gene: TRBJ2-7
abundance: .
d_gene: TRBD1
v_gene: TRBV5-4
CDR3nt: TGTGCCAGCAGACGGGACAGGGGGGGATTCTACGAGCAGTACTTC
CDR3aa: CASRRDRGGFYEQYF

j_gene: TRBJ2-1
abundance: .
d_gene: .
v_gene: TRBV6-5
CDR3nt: TGTGCCAGCAGTTCGCCGGGACGCCACAATGAGCAGTTCTTC
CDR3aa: CASSSPGRHNEQFF

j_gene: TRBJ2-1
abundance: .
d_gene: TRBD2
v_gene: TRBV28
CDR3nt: TGTGCCAGCAGCCTCCTCAGCGGGAGGAATGAGCAGTTCTTC
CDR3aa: CASSLLSGRNEQFF

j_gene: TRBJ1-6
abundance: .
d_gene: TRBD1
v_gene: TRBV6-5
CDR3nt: TGTGCCAGCAGTCTACAGGGGGCTACCATCTCACCCCTCCACTTT
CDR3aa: CASSLQGATISPLHF

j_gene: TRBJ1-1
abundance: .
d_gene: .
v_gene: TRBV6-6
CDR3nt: TGTGCCAGCACTCTTGGGGTTATGAACACTGAAGCTTTCTTT
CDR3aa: CASTLGVMNTEAFF

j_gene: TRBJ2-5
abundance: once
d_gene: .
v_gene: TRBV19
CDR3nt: TGTGCCAGTAGTATATTCTTCCAGGGGTCAGTAGAGACCCAGTACTTC
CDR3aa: CASSIFFQGSVETQYF

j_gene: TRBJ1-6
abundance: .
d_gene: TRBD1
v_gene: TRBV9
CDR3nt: TGTGCCAGCAGCTTCCTTACCGGCGCCGGGACAGGGGGCGGTTCACCCCTCCACTTT
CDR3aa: CASSFLTGAGTGGGSPLHF

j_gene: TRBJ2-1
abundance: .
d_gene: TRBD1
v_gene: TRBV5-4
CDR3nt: TGTGCCAGCAGCTTGGTACAGGGGGCACACAATGAGCAGTTCTTC
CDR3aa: CASSLVQGAHNEQFF

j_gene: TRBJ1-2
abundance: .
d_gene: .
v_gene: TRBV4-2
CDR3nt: TGTGCCAGCAGCCCAGATTGGGTGGGTGGCTACACCTTC
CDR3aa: CASSPDWVGGYTF

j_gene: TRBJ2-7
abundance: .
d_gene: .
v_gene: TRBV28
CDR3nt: TGTGCCAGCAGTTCCCCCCATATGACCGACCACGAGCAGTACTTC
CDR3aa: CASSSPHMTDHEQYF

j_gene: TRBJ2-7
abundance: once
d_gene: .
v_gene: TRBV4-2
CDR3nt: TGTGCCAGCAGCCTTAATCCAGGGACGGACGAGCAGTACTTC
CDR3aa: CASSLNPGTDEQYF

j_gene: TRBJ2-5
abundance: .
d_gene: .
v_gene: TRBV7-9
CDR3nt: TGTGCCAGCTCCCGGGTTGAGGAGACCCAGTACTTC
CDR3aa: CASSRVEETQYF

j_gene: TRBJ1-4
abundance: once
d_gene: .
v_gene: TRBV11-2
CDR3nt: TGTGCCAGCAGCTTAGATGAGTGGTCCGCAACTAATGAAAAACTGTTTTTT
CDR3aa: CASSLDEWSATNEKLFF

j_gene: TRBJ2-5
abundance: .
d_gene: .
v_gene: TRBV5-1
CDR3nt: TGCGCCAGCAGCGTCCACCCAGGGGTAGAGACCCAGTACTTC
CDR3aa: CASSVHPGVETQYF

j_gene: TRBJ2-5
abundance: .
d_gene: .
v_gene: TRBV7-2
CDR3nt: TGTGCCAGCAGCCTGGGAGCCGGTGAGACCCAGTACTTC
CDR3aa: CASSLGAGETQYF

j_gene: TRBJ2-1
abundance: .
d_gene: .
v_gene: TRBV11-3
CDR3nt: TGTGCCAGCAGCCGGTCGTCAGATTGGGGTTCTGAGCAGTTCTTC
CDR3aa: CASSRSSDWGSEQFF

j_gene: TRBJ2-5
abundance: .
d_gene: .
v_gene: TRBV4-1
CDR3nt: TGCGCCAGCAGCCAAGGACCCATCCCAGGGGAAGAGACCCAGTACTTC
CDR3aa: CASSQGPIPGEETQYF

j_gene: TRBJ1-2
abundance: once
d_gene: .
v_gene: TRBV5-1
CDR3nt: TGCGCCAGCAGCTCGGGAGGGGGGTGGAACTATGGCTACACCTTC
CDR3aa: CASSSGGGWNYGYTF

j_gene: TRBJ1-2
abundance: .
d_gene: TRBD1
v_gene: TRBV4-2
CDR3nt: TGTGCCAGCAGCCAAGGGGACAGGATCTCTGACTATGGCTACACCTTC
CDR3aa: CASSQGDRISDYGYTF

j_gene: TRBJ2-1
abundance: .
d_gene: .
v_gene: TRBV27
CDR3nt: TGTGCCAGCACCCTGAGGGGCCCCCGGCCGGATAATGAGCAGTTCTTC
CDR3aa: CASTLRGPRPDNEQFF

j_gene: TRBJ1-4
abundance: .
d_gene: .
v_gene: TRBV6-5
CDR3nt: TGTGCCAGCAGCCGGACGGAGACTAATGAAAAACTGTTTTTT
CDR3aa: CASSRTETNEKLFF

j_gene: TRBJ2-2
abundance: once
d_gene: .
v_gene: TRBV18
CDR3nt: TGTGCCAGCTCACCTGCGTCCGGGGAGCTGTTTTTT
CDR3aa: CASSPASGELFF

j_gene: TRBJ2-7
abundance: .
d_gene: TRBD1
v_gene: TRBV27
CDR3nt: TGTGCCAGCAGTACATCGGACAGGGGAGGCTACGAGCAGTACTTC
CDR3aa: CASSTSDRGGYEQYF

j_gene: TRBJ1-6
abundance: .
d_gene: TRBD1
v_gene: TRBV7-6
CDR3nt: TGTGCCAGCAGCCCTACGACAGGGATAAATTCACCCCTCCACTTT
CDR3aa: CASSPTTGINSPLHF

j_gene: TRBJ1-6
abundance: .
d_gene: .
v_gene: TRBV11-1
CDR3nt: TGTGCCAGCAGCGGTGTGAGGACAGCTAATTCACCCCTCCACTTT
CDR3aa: CASSGVRTANSPLHF

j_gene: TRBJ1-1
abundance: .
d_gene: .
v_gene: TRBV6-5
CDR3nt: TGTGCCAGCACAAATCCGCCCATGAACACTGAAGCTTTCTTT
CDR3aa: CASTNPPMNTEAFF

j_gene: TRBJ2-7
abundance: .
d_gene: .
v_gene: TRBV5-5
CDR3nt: TGTGCCAGCAGCTCTGGGGCGTACGAGCAGTACTTC
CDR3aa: CASSSGAYEQYF

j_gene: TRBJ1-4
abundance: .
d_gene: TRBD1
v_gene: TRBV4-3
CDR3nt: TGCGCCAGCAGCTTGGGACAGGGGTTGGAAAAACTGTTTTTT
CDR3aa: CASSLGQGLEKLFF

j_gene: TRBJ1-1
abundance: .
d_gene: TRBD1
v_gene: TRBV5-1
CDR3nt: TGCGCCAGCAGCCCCGAAGGGACAGTGAACACTGAAGCTTTCTTT
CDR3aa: CASSPEGTVNTEAFF

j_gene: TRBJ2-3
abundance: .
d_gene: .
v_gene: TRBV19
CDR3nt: TGTGCCAGTAGTATTCGCGAGACCTCAGATACGCAGTATTTT
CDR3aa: CASSIRETSDTQYF

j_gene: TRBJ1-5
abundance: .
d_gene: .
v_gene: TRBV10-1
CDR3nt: TGCGCCAGCAGTGAGTCTAGGAAGGGGTTGCCCCAGCATTTT
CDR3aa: CASSESRKGLPQHF

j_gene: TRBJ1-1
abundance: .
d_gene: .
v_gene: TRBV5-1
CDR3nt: TGCGCCAGCAGCCCCCAGGTTGACACTGAAGCTTTCTTT
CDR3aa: CASSPQVDTEAFF

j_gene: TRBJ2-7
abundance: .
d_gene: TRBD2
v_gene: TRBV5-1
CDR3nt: TGCGCCAGCAGCCCGGGGGGGTATACCTACGAGCAGTACTTC
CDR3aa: CASSPGGYTYEQYF